The 27 T cell receptor beta chains presented below share a single source sample, sequenced in a study of shared clonotypes between healthy human individuals. TCRdb keeps only in-frame clones here, not all; method: immunoSEQ multiplex PCR. There are about 980,000 clones in the sample; over 75% occur only once, and over 1.3% lies in the top ten. The sequencing sample was made of memory CD4+ T cells sorted from blood. Subset defined: CD45RA-negative fraction. Receptors originate from a man younger than 30 in good health.

The chain is built from TRBV11-2 and TRBJ2-1; 11 bases fit TRBD2. Per the germline V gene, CDR1 is SGHAT and CDR2 is FQNNGV. The CDR3 totals 15 residues. With V trimmed by 2 bases and J by 7 bases, 4 bases remained unmatched. The CDR3, as DNA: TGTGCCAGCAGCTTACGTTTAGCGGGAGGGAATGAGCAGTTCTTC. Its protein product is CASSLRLAGGNEQFF.

The chain is built from TRBV5-1 and TRBJ2-5; TRBD2 aligns across 12 bases. Germline lookup yields CDR1 SGHRS and CDR2 YFSETQ. V shed 7 bases and J 2 bases; nucleotides not matched to a gene: 3. This CDR3 is built from 14 residues. This chain's CDR3 is CASRTSGGQETQYF. In nucleotides, the CDR3 is TGCGCCAGCCGTACTAGCGGGGGGCAAGAGACCCAGTACTTC.

The J gene is TRBJ1-5, the V gene TRBV19; maybe TRBD1 (5 bases). V gave up 5 bases and J gave up 7 bases, with 15 bases separating them. Germline V lookup: CDR1 LNHDA, CDR2 SQIVND (reference sequence). CDR3 length: 14 residues. The CDR3 DNA sequence: TGTGCCAGTAGTGCGGCCAGGGCGGGCCAGCCCCAGCATTTT. It codes for CASSAARAGQPQHF.

V usage is TRBV18 and J usage is TRBJ2-7; TRBD2 aligns across 11 bases. The germline gives CDR1 KGHSH, CDR2 LQKENI. This CDR3 is built from 13 residues. The ends lost 5 bases at V and 5 bases at J; junction bases unmatched: 2. The CDR3 DNA follows: TGTGCCAGCTCAATGGGACTAGCGGACGAGCAGTACTTC. It yields the protein CASSMGLADEQYF.

The CDR3 DNA reads as TGTGCCAGCACCCGGACAGCCTACGAGCAGTACTTC. Encoded protein: CASTRTAYEQYF. The chain combines TRBV5-6 with TRBJ2-7, with a tentative D call TRBD1 (6 bases). V lost 6 bases, J lost 2 bases, and 9 bases lay in between. CDR1 and CDR2 (germline): SGHDT, YYEEEE. CDR3 length equals 12 residues.

Note on this clone: The sample has other DNA sequences that encode this CDR3 too. The CDR3 loop is CASSQGQGIGELFF. CDR3 nucleotide sequence: TGCGCCAGCAGCCAAGGGCAGGGTATCGGGGAGCTGTTTTTT. The chain links TRBV4-1 to TRBJ2-2; weak D call: TRBD1 (5 bases). The CDR3 totals 14 residues. The V end was cut by 1 base, the J end by 7 bases, with 10 bases between. Germline V CDR1 and CDR2: MGHRA, YSYEKL.

This chain connects TRBV15 to TRBJ1-4; 7 bases line up with TRBD1. The V segment lost 4 bases and the J segment 5 bases; nucleotides outside the gene matches: 4. The CDR3 contains 14 residues. The germline V gene encodes CDR1 LNHNV and CDR2 YYDKDF (reference sequence). The CDR3 loop is CATSKGQTNEKLFF. The DNA of the CDR3 is TGTGCCACCAGCAAGGGACAGACGAATGAAAAACTGTTTTTT.

The chain uses TRBV18 and TRBJ1-4; a weak D match, TRBD1 (6 bases). The V and J ends lost 3 bases and 8 bases respectively, with 10 bases between them. The CDR3 has 13 residues. The germline V gene has CDR1 KGHSH and CDR2 LQKENI. The CDR3 sequence is CASSPNREEKLFF. In DNA, the CDR3 is TGTGCCAGCTCACCTAACAGGGAAGAAAAACTGTTTTTT.

This clone has just one count. The gene calls are TRBV6-5 and TRBJ1-5; D is uncertain. The germline CDR1 and CDR2 sequences are MNHEY and SVGAGI. Trimming cost V 6 bases and J 2 bases, with 11 bases left between them. The CDR3 has 14 amino acids. The CDR3 spells CASSLKRGNQPQHF. The CDR3 DNA reads TGTGCCAGCAGCTTGAAGCGGGGCAATCAGCCCCAGCATTTT.

The chain uses TRBV5-4 and TRBJ2-2, with a possible D match to TRBD2 (6 bases). This CDR3 comprises 15 residues. The V end was cut by 4 bases, the J end by 0 bases, with 10 bases between. Germline CDR1 and CDR2: SGHNT and YYREEE (reference sequence). DNA of the CDR3: TGTGCCAGCAGCAGGGACTCAGCGAACACCGGGGAGCTGTTTTTT. Its protein is CASSRDSANTGELFF.

The chain links TRBV7-2 to TRBJ1-1; possible D gene TRBD1, 5 bases. Germline CDR1 reads SGHTA; CDR2 reads FQGNSA. Trimming shortened V by 5 bases and J by 5 bases, and 12 bases separated the two germline ends. This CDR3 region has 13 residues. The CDR3 region is CASSPAGGTEAFF. As DNA, the CDR3 is TGTGCCAGCAGCCCCGCCGGGGGGACTGAAGCTTTCTTT.

Ten or more counts support this clone. The chain uses TRBV9 and TRBJ2-3, with 9 bases aligning to TRBD2. Germline loops: CDR1 SGDLS, CDR2 YYNGEE. This CDR3 comprises 18 residues. Trimming at V came to 4 bases and at J to 0 bases, leaving 12 bases not matched to a gene. CDR3 nucleotide sequence: TGTGCCAGCAGCTCACCGAGCGGGGGGACTACTAGCACAGATACGCAGTATTTT. Its translation is CASSSPSGGTTSTDTQYF.

On this clone: Other DNA variants within this sample encode the same CDR3. J is TRBJ2-3 and V is TRBV27; a weak D match, TRBD2 (6 bases). The CDR3 extends over 13 amino acids. The germline V gene has CDR1 MNHEY and CDR2 SMNVEV (reference sequence). V lost 3 bases to trimming and J lost 5 bases, with 9 bases between them. The CDR3 region is CASSLGRGDTQYF. The DNA of the CDR3 is TGTGCCAGCAGTTTGGGGCGGGGAGATACGCAGTATTTT.

The CDR3 DNA sequence: TGTGCCAGCTCAAGCCACGAAAATTCACCCCTCCACTTT. Amino acids: CASSSHENSPLHF. J is TRBJ1-6 and V is TRBV18; D gene ambiguous. V lost 5 bases to trimming and J lost 7 bases, with 9 bases between them. CDR1 and CDR2 from the germline V gene are KGHSH and LQKENI. This CDR3 comprises 13 residues.

V gene TRBV19 combines with J gene TRBJ2-1, with no clear D. CDR3 size: 12 residues. V lost 5 bases, J lost 12 bases, and 14 bases lay in between. Germline assignment: CDR1 LNHDA and CDR2 SQIVND (reference sequence). This CDR3 is CASSPSPRWQFF. CDR3 coding DNA: TGTGCCAGTAGTCCCTCCCCAAGGTGGCAGTTCTTC. The entire variable domain, with the rest obtained from reference TRBV19 and TRBJ2-1, is as follows: DGGITQSPKYLFRKEGQNVTLSCEQNLNHDAMYWYRQDPGQGLRLIYYSQIVNDFQKGDIAEGYSVSREKKESFPLTVTSAQKNPTAFYLCASSPSPRWQFFGPGTRLTVL.

This chain connects TRBV9 to TRBJ2-3; 9 nucleotides agree with TRBD1. The V gene's germline CDR1 is SGDLS and CDR2 YYNGEE. V lost 0 bases, J lost 5 bases, and 4 bases stayed unmatched. This CDR3 is 15 amino acids long. CDR3 sequence (DNA): TGTGCCAGCAGCGTAGGGGACAGGGTCGGAGATACGCAGTATTTT. Protein: CASSVGDRVGDTQYF.

The chain carries TRBV7-9 and TRBJ1-1; D uncertain. Germline CDR1 SEHNR, CDR2 FQNEAQ (reference sequence). V was clipped by 3 bases and J by 1 base, with 9 bases between them. The CDR3 loop spans 14 amino acids. The CDR3 here is CASSFPGRNTEAFF. The CDR3 DNA follows: TGTGCCAGCAGCTTCCCCGGGAGGAACACTGAAGCTTTCTTT.

The chain is built from TRBV27 and TRBJ2-7; a possible D gene is TRBD1 (7 bases). From germline, CDR1 is MNHEY and CDR2 SMNVEV (reference sequence). This CDR3 comprises 14 residues. V was trimmed by 2 bases and J by 6 bases, leaving 14 bases between them. The CDR3, as DNA: TGTGCCAGCAGTTTACAGGGGGGCGTAGGCGAGCAGTACTTC. It translates to CASSLQGGVGEQYF.

The J gene is TRBJ2-1, the V gene TRBV7-2, with 9 bases fitting TRBD2. CDR3 length: 18 residues. Germline CDR1 SGHTA, CDR2 FQGNSA. The V segment lost 0 bases and the J segment 7 bases; nucleotides outside the gene matches: 13. CDR3 in DNA: TGTGCCAGCAGCTTAGCGTTAGGTAGCGGGAGATCGAAGAATGAGCAGTTCTTC. Translated, it gives CASSLALGSGRSKNEQFF.

This clone showed up just a few times. The CDR3 sequence: CAWLPGTSGRGNEQFF. DNA for the CDR3: TGTGCCTGGTTGCCCGGGACTAGCGGGAGAGGTAATGAGCAGTTCTTC. This chain links TRBV30 with TRBJ2-1, with 14 nucleotides matching TRBD2. CDR1 and CDR2 from the germline V gene are GTSNPN and SVGIG (reference sequence). The CDR3 length is 16 residues. Trimming cost V 5 bases and J 7 bases; bases outside gene matches: 10.

This chain uses TRBV7-9 with TRBJ2-2; no firm D call. CDR1 is SEHNR, CDR2 FQNEAQ, per germline (reference sequence). Trimming removed 6 bases at V and 0 bases at J, with 14 bases between. The length of the CDR3 is 16 residues. CDR3: CASSYDGSPNTGELFF. As DNA, the CDR3 is TGTGCCAGCAGTTACGATGGATCCCCGAACACCGGGGAGCTGTTTTTT.

This chain connects TRBV7-9 to TRBJ2-5; TRBD2 agrees at 15 bases. V shed 2 bases and J 4 bases; nucleotides not matched to a gene: 11. Germline V gene lookup returns CDR1 SEHNR and CDR2 FQNEAQ (reference sequence). The CDR3 runs 19 residues. CDR3: CASSLKGRTSGGAGETQYF. The CDR3 bases are TGTGCCAGCAGCTTAAAGGGACGGACTAGCGGGGGGGCCGGAGAGACCCAGTACTTC.

The rearrangement links TRBV12-5 to TRBJ1-5; a weak D match, TRBD1 (6 bases). This CDR3 contains 19 residues. V lost 4 bases and J lost 2, with 24 bases in between. The germline V gene has CDR1 LGHNT and CDR2 FRNRAP. Here the CDR3 reads CASGYTTSTGAGGNQPQHF. CDR3 DNA sequence: TGTGCTAGTGGTTACACGACCTCCACGGGGGCAGGGGGCAATCAGCCCCAGCATTTT.

The table lists this clone with a count of one. J is TRBJ1-3 and V is TRBV9; D is possibly TRBD1 (5 bases). Germline V CDR1 and CDR2: SGDLS, YYNGEE. Trimming pared 4 bases from V and 2 bases from J, leaving 13 bases between. The CDR3 is 15 amino acids. CDR3 region: CASSPHEGTGNTIYF. CDR3 sequence (DNA): TGTGCCAGCAGCCCACACGAGGGGACTGGAAACACCATATATTTT.

This clone was found a few times. J is TRBJ2-3 and V is TRBV9; TRBD2 matches at 7 bases. J was trimmed by 4 bases and V by 4 bases; bases with no gene match: 3. CDR1 and CDR2 from the germline V gene are SGDLS and YYNGEE. This CDR3 comprises 13 residues. CDR3 region: CASSPRGADTQYF. CDR3 coding DNA: TGTGCCAGCAGCCCCCGGGGGGCAGATACGCAGTATTTT. Full variable domain (missing parts from reference TRBV9 and TRBJ2-3): DSGVTQTPKHLITATGQRVTLRCSPRSGDLSVYWYQQSLDQGLQFLIQYYNGEERAKGNILERFSAQQFPDLHSELNLSSLELGDSALYFCASSPRGADTQYFGPGTRLTVL.

The gene calls are TRBV6-5 and TRBJ1-1, with D perhaps matching TRBD1 (5 bases). The germline gives CDR1 MNHEY, CDR2 SVGAGI. V dropped 7 bases and J dropped 10 bases, with 13 bases sitting between them. The CDR3 has 11 residues. CDR3 in DNA: TGTGCCAGCACGAGGGGTTTGGCAGCTTTCTTT. The encoded protein is CASTRGLAAFF.

The V and J genes are TRBV6-5 and TRBJ2-7; D is possibly TRBD2 (6 bases). The ends were cut back, 6 bases at V and 3 bases at J, with 15 bases in the middle. CDR1 is MNHEY, CDR2 SVGAGI, per germline. The CDR3 loop spans 14 amino acids. CDR3 nucleotide sequence: TGTGCCAGCAGCTCTAACCGGGACTTCTACGAGCAGTACTTC. It encodes CASSSNRDFYEQYF.